One TCR beta chain is described in this entry. What it binds is not known. These data belong to a study of cytomegalovirus exposure and HLA in healthy donors. Germline V CDR1 and CDR2: SQVTM, ANQGSEA. This CDR3 has 15 amino acids. V was trimmed by 6 bases and J by 0 bases, leaving 15 bases between them. 60 Vbeta and 13 Jbeta primers were used in PCR. Sequencing was performed with immunoSEQ multiplex PCR; in TCRdb, only in-frame clones are kept and a portion is missing. This table holds about 100,000 clones, approximately 76% found once. Findings and caveats of the study: Per a later analysis, HLA-associated TCR beta chains showed more clonal expansion than other, equally common TCR beta chains.

The receptor was isolated from a woman aged 60 to 75 in good health and CMV-seropositive. The sequenced sample was PBMCs. The V and J genes are TRBV29-1 and TRBJ2-1; unclear D gene. The CDR3 DNA reads as TGCAGCGTCACTTATCTTGTTAGCTCCTACAATGAGCAGTTCTTC. The encoded protein is CSVTYLVSSYNEQFF.